This T cell receptor beta chain comes out of a study of spatial heterogeneity in lung cancer. Per the germline V gene, CDR1 is SGHRS and CDR2 is YFSETQ. CDR3 length: 11 amino acids. The germline V and J ends were trimmed by 2 bases and 5 bases, with 3 bases remaining between them. Notes on this clonotype: Its antigen is still unknown.

Findings of the study overall: Mutation counts in tumors were tracked by counts of expanded intratumoral alpha and beta TCRs.

Indicated time point: sample taken at primary tumor resection. Individually, TCR cDNA molecules were each labelled with a unique molecular identifier. MiXCR, applied by TCRdb to the 5' RACE reads, yields one record per CDR3 protein. The sample lists over 4,500 distinct CDR3 sequences, about 20% seen once, with roughly a tenth in the top ten. The receptor was derived from a male donor with early-stage non-small cell lung cancer. The chain is built from TRBV5-1 and TRBJ2-3; D is uncertain. This material consisted of lung tumor tissue, taken at surgery. In DNA, the CDR3 is TGCGCCAGCAGCTTCCAAGATACGCAGTATTTT. It encodes CASSFQDTQYF. Together with reference TRBV5-1 and TRBJ2-3, the CDR3 gives the full variable domain: KAGVTQTPRYLIKTRGQQVTLSCSPISGHRSVSWYQQTPGQGLQFLFEYFSETQRNKGNFPGRFSGRQFSNSRSEMNVSTLELGDSALYLCASSFQDTQYFGPGTRLTVL.